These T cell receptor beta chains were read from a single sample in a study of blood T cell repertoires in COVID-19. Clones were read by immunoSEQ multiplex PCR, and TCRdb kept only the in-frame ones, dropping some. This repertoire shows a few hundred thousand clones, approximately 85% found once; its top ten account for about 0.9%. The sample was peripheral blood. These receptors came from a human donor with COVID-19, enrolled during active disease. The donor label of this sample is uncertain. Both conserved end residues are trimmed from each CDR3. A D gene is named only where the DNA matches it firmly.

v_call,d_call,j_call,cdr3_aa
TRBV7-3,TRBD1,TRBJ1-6,ASSLDRGLNSPLH
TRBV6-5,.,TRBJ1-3,ASSFRGESSGNTIY
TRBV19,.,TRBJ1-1,ASSLGGMNTEAF
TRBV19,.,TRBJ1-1,ASSIGLTGTAEAF
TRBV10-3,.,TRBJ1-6,AISESRVEDSPLH
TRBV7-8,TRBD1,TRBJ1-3,ATSQTGGGNTIY
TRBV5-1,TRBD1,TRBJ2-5,ASSLTGTEEETQY
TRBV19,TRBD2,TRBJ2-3,ASSFRTSGLTDTQY
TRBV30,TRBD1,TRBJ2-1,AWTPGDSGNEQF
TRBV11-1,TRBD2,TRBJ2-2,ASSLNRAGAIGELF
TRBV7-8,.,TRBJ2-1,ASSLTQGSYNEQF
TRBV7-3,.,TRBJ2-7,ASSPEGGGAPSEQY
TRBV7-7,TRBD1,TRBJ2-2,ASSPGQGGTGELF
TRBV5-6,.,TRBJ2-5,ASSLVGEETQY